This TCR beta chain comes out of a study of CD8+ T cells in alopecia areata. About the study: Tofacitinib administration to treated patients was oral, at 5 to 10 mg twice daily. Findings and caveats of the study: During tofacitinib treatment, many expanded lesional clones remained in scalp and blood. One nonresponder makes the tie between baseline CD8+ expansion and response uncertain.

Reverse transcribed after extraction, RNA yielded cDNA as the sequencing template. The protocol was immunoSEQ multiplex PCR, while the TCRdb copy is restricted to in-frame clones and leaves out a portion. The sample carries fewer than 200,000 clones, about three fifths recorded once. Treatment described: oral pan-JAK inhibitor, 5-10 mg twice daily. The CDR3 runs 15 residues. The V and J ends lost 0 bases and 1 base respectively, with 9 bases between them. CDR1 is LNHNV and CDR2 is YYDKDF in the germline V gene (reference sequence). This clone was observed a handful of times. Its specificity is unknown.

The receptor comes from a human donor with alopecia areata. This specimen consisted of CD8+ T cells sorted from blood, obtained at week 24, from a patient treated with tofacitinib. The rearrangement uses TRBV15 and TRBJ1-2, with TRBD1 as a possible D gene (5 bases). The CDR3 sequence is CATSRDRGSNYGYTF. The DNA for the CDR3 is TGTGCCACCAGCAGAGATAGGGGCAGTAACTATGGCTACACCTTC.